Following are 28 T cell receptor beta chains from one sample sequenced in a study of CD8+CD57+ T cells in acquired aplastic anemia. According to the study, genomic DNA was the template for TCR beta VDJ and CDR3 profiling. TCRdb reprocessed the reads with MiXCR, giving one entry per CDR3 protein. In the table there are roughly 150,000 distinct CDR3 sequences, roughly 47% of which are singletons. Sequencing input: sorted CD4+, CD8+, or CD8+CD57+ T cells (not recorded which) from PBMCs. These receptors originate from a human donor in good health.

The sample holds one count of this clonotype. Sequence at one end of the junction differs from germline and may be a read error. The chain employs TRBV6-2 or TRBV6-3 and TRBJ2-7; TRBD1 aligns across 7 bases. CDR3 length equals 15 residues. The germline V gene has CDR1 MNHEY and CDR2 SVGEGT. CDR3 sequence (DNA): TGTGCCATCAGTTCCCCACAGGGGTTTCCCTACGAGCAGTACTTC. It codes for CAISSPQGFPYEQYF.

This clonotype has just a few counts. The chain uses TRBV6-2 or TRBV6-3 and TRBJ1-5, with 9 bases fitting TRBD1. The germline CDR1 and CDR2 sequences are MNHEY and SVGEGT. V lost 5 bases, J lost 5 bases, and 4 bases stayed unmatched. CDR3 length equals 14 residues. CDR3 loop: CASSTGTGHQPQHF. The CDR3 nucleotides are TGTGCCAGCAGTACCGGGACAGGGCATCAGCCCCAGCATTTT.

This clonotype was seen at least ten times. This chain connects TRBV19 to TRBJ2-5, with TRBD1 as a possible D gene (5 bases). This CDR3 spans 13 amino acids. Trimming took off 2 bases at V and 5 bases at J, with 9 bases between the two ends. Per the germline V gene, CDR1 is LNHDA and CDR2 is SQIVND (reference sequence). CDR3 bases: TGTGCCAGTAGTATAAGGGGTAGTGAGACCCAGTACTTC. This encodes CASSIRGSETQYF.

This clonotype was observed many times. The genes are TRBV20-1 and TRBJ2-1, with TRBD2 as a possible D gene (7 bases). The CDR3 runs 15 residues. Trimming cost V 2 bases and J 4 bases, with 15 bases left between them. Germline V gene lookup returns CDR1 DFQATT and CDR2 SNEGSKA (reference sequence). The CDR3, as DNA: TGCAGTGCTAGATTGGACGGGGGGCCTTACAATGAGCAGTTCTTC. It encodes CSARLDGGPYNEQFF.

With regard to this clonotype: Given the absence of the conserved phenylalanine or tryptophan at the CDR3 end, a read error is likely. This chain connects TRBV20-1 to TRBJ2-3; 10 positions agree with TRBD2. CDR1 DFQATT and CDR2 SNEGSKA come from the germline V gene (reference sequence). V lost 2 bases, J lost 5 bases, and 4 bases stayed unmatched. This CDR3 contains 14 residues. Here the CDR3 reads CSARLAGVQDTQYL. For the CDR3, the DNA is TGCAGTGCTAGACTAGCGGGGGTACAAGATACGCAGTATCTT.

In the case of this clonotype: Since a much larger clone is just one base distant, this may be a read error. Likely a read error: the CDR3 ends without its conserved phenylalanine or tryptophan. In nucleotides, the CDR3 is TGTGCCAGCAGCGCCTCCCGACTAGCGGGAGAGACCCAGTACTTG. Its translation: CASSASRLAGETQYL. V gene TRBV9 combines with J gene TRBJ2-5; 10 bases are a match to TRBD2. CDR1 and CDR2 from the germline V gene are SGDLS and YYNGEE. This CDR3 spans 15 amino acids. V lost 3 bases and J lost 4; bases outside the gene matches: 6.

This clonotype was seen ten or more times. The rearrangement uses TRBV5-4 and TRBJ2-5; weak D call: TRBD1 (5 bases). Germline V gives CDR1 SGHNT, CDR2 YYREEE (reference sequence). The CDR3 consists of 13 residues. Trimming pared 1 base from V and 7 bases from J, leaving 11 bases between. CDR3 DNA: TGTGCCAGCAGCTTGCAGGGCCGGGCGACCCAGTACTTC. Translated, it gives CASSLQGRATQYF.

This clonotype was counted many times. V usage is TRBV5-8 and J usage is TRBJ2-6; D is unresolved. Trimming cost V 6 bases and J 0 bases, with 7 bases left between them. The CDR3 sequence is 14 residues long. Germline CDR1 is SGHTS and CDR2 is YDEGEE. The CDR3 here is CASTTGSGANVLTF. The CDR3 DNA reads TGTGCCAGCACCACCGGCTCTGGGGCCAACGTCCTGACTTTC.

The chain joins TRBV7-9 to TRBJ2-5, with D possibly matching TRBD2 (6 bases). The length of the CDR3 is 11 residues. Germline CDR1 and CDR2: SEHNR and FQNEAQ (reference sequence). Deletions cut 7 bases from V and 9 bases from J, with 12 bases between. The CDR3 spells CASKTGVAQYF. In DNA, the CDR3 is TGTGCCAGCAAGACGGGAGTGGCCCAGTACTTC.

This clonotype has just a few counts. The chain uses TRBV10-3 and TRBJ2-7, with a possible D match to TRBD2 (6 bases). Germline CDR1 and CDR2: ENHRY and SYGVKD. The V end lost 0 bases, the J end lost 1 base, and 13 bases lay between the germline ends. This CDR3 has 16 residues. CDR3 DNA: TGTGCCATCAGTGAGTCGGCGCGGGATCGATCCTACGAGCAGTACTTC. Translating it yields CAISESARDRSYEQYF.

V and J are TRBV4-3 and TRBJ2-5, with 12 positions matching TRBD2. Germline CDR1 is LGHNA and CDR2 is YSLEER. The J segment lost 7 bases and the V segment lost 0 bases, leaving 9 bases of the junction unmatched. The CDR3 totals 17 residues. As DNA, the CDR3 is TGCGCCAGCAGCCAAGACGGATCGACTAGCGGGAGTGGGACCCAGTACTTC. It yields the protein CASSQDGSTSGSGTQYF.

This clonotype was counted many times. CDR3 protein: CASIPFGRGVGETQYF. In nucleotides, the CDR3 is TGTGCCAGCATCCCTTTCGGGCGCGGAGTTGGGGAGACCCAGTACTTC. The chain employs TRBV7-9 and TRBJ2-5, with D uncertain. V was shortened by 7 bases and J by 5 bases, with 23 bases between the two germline ends. The germline CDR1 and CDR2 sequences are SEHNR and FQNEAQ (reference sequence). This CDR3 region has 16 residues.

This clonotype was found many times. The J gene is TRBJ2-7, the V gene TRBV19, with 7 bases identical to TRBD1. V gave up 4 bases and J gave up 2 bases; unmatched junction bases: 11. The germline CDR1 and CDR2 sequences are LNHDA and SQIVND (reference sequence). This CDR3 is built from 16 residues. The CDR3 DNA sequence: TGTGCCAGTAGTAGGGAAGGGGACAGAAAAACCTACGAGCAGTACTTC. It specifies CASSREGDRKTYEQYF.

This clonotype was counted at least ten times. This rearrangement joins TRBV5-1 to TRBJ2-7; possibly TRBD1 for D (5 bases). Germline values: CDR1 SGHRS, CDR2 YFSETQ. The V gene lost 0 bases and the J gene lost 4 bases, with 14 bases spanning the gap. This CDR3 comprises 15 residues. The CDR3, as DNA: TGCGCCAGCAGCTTGGCCTCAGGGCTCGGGTACGAGCAGTACTTC. This gives the protein CASSLASGLGYEQYF.

The table lists this clonotype with many counts. The chain has TRBV12-3 or TRBV12-4 and TRBJ1-2; possible D gene TRBD1, 6 bases. The V gene lost 6 bases and the J gene lost 10 bases, with 15 bases spanning the gap. The CDR3 is made up of 12 amino acids. In DNA, the CDR3 is TGTGCCAGCAGGGCCGGGACACCGGCCTACACCTTC. Its translation: CASRAGTPAYTF.

The chain couples TRBV11-1 to TRBJ1-1, with D possibly matching TRBD1 (5 bases). The CDR3 totals 18 residues. Germline values: CDR1 SGHAT, CDR2 FQDESV (reference sequence). Trimming left V 2 bases short and J 3 bases short, with 22 bases between. CDR3 bases: TGTGCCAGCAGCTTATTAGGTCGGAGTGGGGCTGGGGACACTGAAGCTTTCTTT. This encodes CASSLLGRSGAGDTEAFF.

This rearrangement joins TRBV20-1 to TRBJ1-2, with 7 bases lining up with TRBD1. CDR1 is DFQATT and CDR2 is SNEGSKA in the germline V gene (reference sequence). J lost 3 bases, V lost 5 bases, and 6 bases had no gene match. This CDR3 spans 13 amino acids. CDR3: CSAHRGGDYGYTF. The CDR3 nucleotides are TGCAGTGCTCACAGGGGAGGGGACTATGGCTACACCTTC.

This clonotype was observed at least ten times. This chain links TRBV7-2 with TRBJ2-6, with D possibly matching TRBD2 (5 bases). The CDR3 consists of 16 residues. Germline lookup yields CDR1 SGHTA and CDR2 FQGNSA. With 1 base removed from V and 0 bases from J, the gap between germline ends came to 7 bases. Here the CDR3 reads CASSLGAGSGANVLTF. CDR3 DNA sequence: TGTGCCAGCAGCTTAGGGGCGGGCTCTGGGGCCAACGTCCTGACTTTC. Supplemented by reference TRBV7-2 and TRBJ2-6, the full variable domain reads GAGVSQSPSNKVTEKGKDVELRCDPISGHTALYWYRQSLGQGLEFLIYFQGNSAPDKSGLPSDRFSAERTGGSVSTLTIQRTQQEDSAVYLCASSLGAGSGANVLTFGAGSRLTVL.

This clonotype was detected only a few times. The V gene is TRBV2, the J gene TRBJ2-7; TRBD1 aligns across 8 bases. Germline CDR1 is SNHLY and CDR2 is FYNNEI. V shed 10 bases, J shed 9 bases, and the junction held 14 bases outside the gene matches. This CDR3 is 13 amino acids long. Here the CDR3 DNA reads TGTGCCACCACCAGTACAGGGGGTCTCGGGCAGTACTTC. Its protein product is CATTSTGGLGQYF.

This clonotype was recorded many times. This rearrangement joins TRBV7-8 to TRBJ2-3; perhaps TRBD2 as D (7 bases). Germline CDR1 and CDR2: SGHVS and FQNEAQ. This CDR3 has 15 amino acids. V was pared by 10 bases and J by 3 bases, with 20 bases between. CDR3 in amino acids: CATTRGGGHTDTQYF. The CDR3 region has the DNA TGTGCCACTACCCGGGGCGGGGGACATACAGATACGCAGTATTTT.

This clonotype was seen at least ten times. The chain combines TRBV20-1 with TRBJ2-3; the match to TRBD2 covers 10 bases. The CDR3 spans 14 residues. CDR1 is DFQATT and CDR2 is SNEGSKA in the germline V gene (reference sequence). V was clipped by 5 bases and J by 0 bases; unmatched bases: 2. The CDR3 protein is CSAPTSGSTDTQYF. DNA of the CDR3: TGCAGTGCTCCGACTAGCGGGAGCACAGATACGCAGTATTTT.

The sample holds a few counts of this clonotype. The chain links TRBV15 to TRBJ1-1; maybe TRBD1 (6 bases). The V gene lost 0 bases and the J gene lost 7 bases, with 9 bases spanning the gap. This CDR3 has 13 amino acids. Germline CDR1 reads LNHNV; CDR2 reads YYDKDF (reference sequence). As DNA, the CDR3 is TGTGCCACCAGCAGAGACAGGGGCGGTGAAGCTTTCTTT. Residues: CATSRDRGGEAFF.

This sequence joins TRBV10-1 and TRBJ1-6; D call uncertain. The CDR3 is made up of 17 amino acids. Germline CDR1 reads WNHNN; CDR2 reads SYGVQD (reference sequence). Trimming removed 7 bases at V and 7 bases at J, with 23 bases between. The CDR3 here is CASMGSEAPFVNSPLHF. The CDR3 DNA is TGCGCCAGCATGGGGAGTGAGGCGCCGTTCGTAAATTCACCCCTCCACTTT.

This clonotype was detected many times. The CDR3 is CSSRDANWGTDTQYF. The CDR3 DNA reads TGCAGTTCCAGGGACGCGAATTGGGGCACAGATACGCAGTATTTT. This chain connects TRBV20-1 to TRBJ2-3; D is possibly TRBD1 or TRBD2 (5 bases each). The germline V gene encodes CDR1 DFQATT and CDR2 SNEGSKA (reference sequence). The CDR3 sequence is 15 residues long. V lost 8 bases and J lost 1, with 19 bases in between.

The CDR3 is CASSIVARQGGGYTF. The CDR3 DNA follows: TGTGCCAGTAGTATAGTAGCCCGGCAGGGTGGTGGCTACACCTTC. The chain employs TRBV19 and TRBJ1-2; the D gene is possibly TRBD1 (5 bases). Per germline, CDR1 LNHDA and CDR2 SQIVND (reference sequence). The CDR3 has 15 amino acids. V lost 1 base to trimming and J lost 7 bases, with 16 bases between them. Supplemented by reference TRBV19 and TRBJ1-2, the full variable domain reads DGGITQSPKYLFRKEGQNVTLSCEQNLNHDAMYWYRQDPGQGLRLIYYSQIVNDFQKGDIAEGYSVSREKKESFPLTVTSAQKNPTAFYLCASSIVARQGGGYTFGSGTRLTVV.

DNA of the CDR3: TGCAGCGTTGAGTTTCTGGGGACAGGGGTAGGCTACACCTTC. Protein: CSVEFLGTGVGYTF. This chain joins TRBV29-1 and TRBJ1-2, with 10 positions matching TRBD1. V was pared by 3 bases and J by 8 bases, with 9 bases of the junction left unmatched. The CDR3 totals 14 residues. The germline V gene encodes CDR1 SQVTM and CDR2 ANQGSEA.

A word on this clonotype: A much larger clonotype is one base distant, so this may be a read error. The chain has TRBV9 and TRBJ1-1, with D possibly matching TRBD1 (5 bases). The CDR3 length is 12 residues. CDR1 SGDLS and CDR2 YYNGEE come from the germline V gene. CDR3 nucleotides: TGTGCCAGCAGCGGACGTGACTGGGGGTACCGCTTT. Protein product: CASSGRDWGYRF.

The chain combines TRBV25-1 with TRBJ1-1; TRBD1 matches 9 bases. Germline CDR1 MGHDK, CDR2 SYGVNS. The CDR3 sequence is 13 residues long. V shed 5 bases, J shed 11 bases, and the junction held 9 bases outside the gene matches. CDR3 residues: CASSIRDRVEAFF. CDR3 bases: TGTGCCAGCAGTATCCGGGACAGGGTGGAGGCTTTCTTT.